These T cell receptor beta chains were read from a single sample in a study of shared clonotypes between healthy human individuals. Libraries were prepared by immunoSEQ multiplex PCR; TCRdb keeps only in-frame clonotypes and omits some of them. The table shows roughly 2.1 million clones, with roughly 91% occurring only once. The sequenced sample was naive CD8+ T cells from PBMCs. The receptors come from a man aged 18 to 30 in good health. Some clones in this sample may be carry-over from other donors' samples. The CDR3 runs from the conserved cysteine through the conserved F or W. The D gene is left open where the match is weak. Part of the rows lack a size; the others show once, few, many or a class for expanded clones.

>TRBV27|.|TRBJ2-7|.
CASSPSGGQLTYEQYF
TGTGCCAGCAGTCCATCAGGGGGGCAACTAACCTACGAGCAGTACTTC
>TRBV7-9|.|TRBJ2-6|.
CASSLSRYGGANVLTF
TGTGCCAGCAGCTTATCTCGGTACGGTGGGGCCAACGTCCTGACTTTC
>TRBV10-1|TRBD2|TRBJ2-7|.
CASSEAPGLAGYSYEQYF
TGCGCCAGCAGTGAGGCACCGGGACTAGCGGGATACTCCTACGAGCAGTACTTC
>TRBV29-1|.|TRBJ1-2|.
CSVAHYGYTF
TGCAGCGTTGCCCACTATGGCTACACCTTC
>TRBV2|.|TRBJ2-1|.
CASQGDEQFF
TGTGCCAGCCAAGGGGATGAGCAGTTCTTC
>TRBV11-2|.|TRBJ2-7|.
CASRRTVWVEQYF
TGTGCCAGCAGGCGGACAGTGTGGGTTGAGCAGTACTTC
>TRBV25-1|.|TRBJ1-5|.
CASSDHGADQPQHF
TGTGCCAGCAGTGACCATGGGGCCGATCAGCCCCAGCATTTT
>TRBV5-1|TRBD1|TRBJ1-2|.
CASSLATGGVFDGYTF
TGCGCCAGCAGCTTGGCTACAGGGGGCGTTTTCGATGGCTACACCTTC
>TRBV27|TRBD1|TRBJ2-5|.
CASSPGDRGPTKSQETQYF
TGTGCCAGCAGTCCCGGAGACAGGGGGCCGACAAAAAGCCAAGAGACCCAGTACTTC
>TRBV29-1|TRBD2|TRBJ2-1|.
CSVWTGTSAYNEQFF
TGCAGCGTATGGACCGGGACTAGTGCCTACAATGAGCAGTTCTTC
>TRBV7-9|TRBD1|TRBJ2-6|.
CASSQDRVKLSGANVLTF
TGTGCCAGCAGCCAAGACAGGGTTAAGCTCTCTGGGGCCAACGTCCTGACTTTC
>TRBV5-6|TRBD1|TRBJ1-5|.
CASSSQRTGGKQPQHF
TGTGCCAGCAGCTCCCAGAGGACAGGGGGCAAACAGCCCCAGCATTTT
>TRBV5-4|TRBD2|TRBJ2-7|.
CASSPGLAGTNEQYF
TGTGCCAGCAGCCCGGGACTAGCGGGAACTAACGAGCAGTACTTC
>TRBV7-8|.|TRBJ2-7|.
CASRNGGQNSYEQYF
TGTGCCAGCCGGAACGGGGGACAGAACTCCTACGAGCAGTACTTC
>TRBV9|.|TRBJ1-2|.
CASSAESGPNYGYTF
TGTGCCAGCAGCGCGGAGTCAGGTCCTAACTATGGCTACACCTTC
>TRBV5-1|.|TRBJ2-7|.
CASSPEGTDSYEQYF
TGCGCCAGCAGCCCCGAAGGGACTGATTCCTACGAGCAGTACTTC
>TRBV2|.|TRBJ2-2|.
CASSGDAPWELFF
TGTGCCAGCAGTGGAGATGCACCATGGGAGCTGTTTTTT
>TRBV27|.|TRBJ1-2|.
CASSSLRIAQTTF
TGTGCCAGCAGTTCCCTGCGGATCGCCCAGACGACCTTC
>TRBV27|.|TRBJ1-1|.
CASSFRALNTEAFF
TGTGCCAGCAGTTTCAGGGCCCTGAACACTGAAGCTTTCTTT
>TRBV2|.|TRBJ1-2|.
CASSTLVGDNYGYTF
TGTGCCAGCTCAACCCTAGTGGGGGATAACTATGGCTACACCTTC
>TRBV27|.|TRBJ2-2|once
CASSRGTAIFGELFF
TGTGCCAGCAGTAGGGGGACCGCCATATTCGGGGAGCTGTTTTTT
>TRBV18|.|TRBJ2-7|.
CASSPPWAKGSSYEQYF
TGTGCCAGCTCACCACCTTGGGCAAAAGGGTCCTCTTACGAGCAGTACTTC
>TRBV6-6|TRBD1|TRBJ2-7|once
CASSYGTGGTYEQYF
TGTGCCAGCAGTTACGGGACAGGGGGCACCTACGAGCAGTACTTC
>TRBV10-1|.|TRBJ2-7|.
CASRKGEQYF
TGCGCCAGCAGGAAGGGCGAGCAGTACTTC
>TRBV9|TRBD1|TRBJ2-4|once
CASSAGQGLNIQYF
TGTGCCAGCAGCGCAGGACAGGGCCTAAACATTCAGTACTTC
>TRBV11-2|.|TRBJ2-7|.
CASSLISAVVHEQYF
TGTGCCAGCAGCTTAATATCGGCAGTCGTCCACGAGCAGTACTTC
>TRBV6-6|TRBD1|TRBJ2-7|.
CASTRQGMGEQYF
TGTGCCAGCACCAGACAGGGCATGGGCGAGCAGTACTTC
>TRBV7-9|TRBD1|TRBJ2-7|.
CASRDSSYEQYF
TGTGCCAGCCGGGACAGTTCCTACGAGCAGTACTTC
>TRBV10-2|TRBD2|TRBJ2-1|.
CASSEKGTSGIYEQFF
TGCGCCAGCAGTGAAAAGGGCACTAGCGGGATTTATGAGCAGTTCTTC
>TRBV4-2|.|TRBJ2-2|.
CASSQDRVPGELFF
TGTGCCAGCAGCCAAGACAGGGTTCCCGGGGAGCTGTTTTTT
>TRBV5-1|.|TRBJ2-2|.
CASRWLGNTGELFF
TGCGCCAGCCGATGGCTTGGGAACACCGGGGAGCTGTTTTTT
>TRBV11-2|.|TRBJ2-1|.
CASSSPGTNLKDNEQFF
TGTGCCAGCAGCTCCCCCGGGACCAACCTCAAAGACAATGAGCAGTTCTTC
>TRBV4-1|TRBD2|TRBJ2-1|.
CASSQATSGLGFNEQFF
TGCGCCAGCAGCCAAGCGACTAGCGGGCTGGGGTTTAATGAGCAGTTCTTC
>TRBV9|.|TRBJ2-2|.
CASSVNTGELFF
TGTGCCAGCAGCGTGAACACCGGGGAGCTGTTTTTT
>TRBV27|TRBD2|TRBJ2-7|.
CATGPLAGAREQYF
TGTGCCACCGGACCTCTAGCGGGAGCTAGGGAGCAGTACTTC